The rows below give T cell receptor beta chains drawn from one sample of a study of OX40 agonist ivuxolimab in advanced cancers. Using immunoSEQ multiplex PCR, the repertoire was profiled, and TCRdb retains in-frame clones only, with some absent. The table has about 81,000 clones, more than 75% seen once. The sequencing here drew on CD4+ or CD8+ T cells sorted from blood, taken in a trial of the OX40 agonist ivuxolimab. The receptors stem from an adult with an advanced solid tumor such as melanoma, head and neck, liver or kidney cancer. Both conserved end residues are trimmed from each CDR3.

v_gene,CDR3aa
TRBV6-4,ASSPDSLGEKLF
TRBV7-6,ASSLQGRTYEQY
TRBV18,ASSPSLPGASTEAF
TRBV28,ASTRHDSGNTIY
TRBV21-1,ASSKVKGQEYGYT
TRBV28,ASSLAGLRQPQH
TRBV11-3,ASSLKGWTEAF
TRBV5-1,ASSSTSRTGLTDTQY
TRBV6-5,ASSYLGGVGYT
TRBV5-4,ASSLVAGRSPDTQY
TRBV6-5,ASSSRDVGSNQPQH
TRBV5-6,ASSSSWTGELF
TRBV18,ARSRDLNTEAF
TRBV5-6,ASREYRDRGYSPLH
TRBV10-3,AISPLELANEQF
TRBV7-3,ASARIGNTGELF
TRBV7-9,ASSLEGRSSANYGYT
TRBV4-3,ASSQGQGQPIQY
TRBV27,ASTSRQMNTEAS
TRBV5-1,ASSLGQGILKNIQY
TRBV6-1,ASTRGVWETQY
TRBV18,ASSPPPGAPSSYEQY
TRBV2,ASSEAGLFTEAF
TRBV5-4,ASSLRQGGGQETQY
TRBV2,ASIKERGNQPQH